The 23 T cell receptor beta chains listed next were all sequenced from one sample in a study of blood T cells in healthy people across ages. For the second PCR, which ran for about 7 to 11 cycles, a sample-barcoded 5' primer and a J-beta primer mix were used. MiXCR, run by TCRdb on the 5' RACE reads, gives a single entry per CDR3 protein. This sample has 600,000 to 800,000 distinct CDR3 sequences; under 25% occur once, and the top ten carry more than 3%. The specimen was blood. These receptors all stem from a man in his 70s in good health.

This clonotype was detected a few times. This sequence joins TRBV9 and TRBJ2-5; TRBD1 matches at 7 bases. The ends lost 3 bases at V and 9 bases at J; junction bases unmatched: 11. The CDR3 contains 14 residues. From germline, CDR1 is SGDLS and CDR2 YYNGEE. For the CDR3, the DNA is TGTGCCAGCAGCGCGGGACAGAACCCGAAGGCCCAGTACTTC. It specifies CASSAGQNPKAQYF.

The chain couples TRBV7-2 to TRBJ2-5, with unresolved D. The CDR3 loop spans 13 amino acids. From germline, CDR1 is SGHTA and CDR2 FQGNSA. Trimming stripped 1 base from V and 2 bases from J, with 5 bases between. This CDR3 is CASSLVPQETQYF. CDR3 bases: TGTGCCAGCAGCTTAGTACCGCAAGAGACCCAGTACTTC.

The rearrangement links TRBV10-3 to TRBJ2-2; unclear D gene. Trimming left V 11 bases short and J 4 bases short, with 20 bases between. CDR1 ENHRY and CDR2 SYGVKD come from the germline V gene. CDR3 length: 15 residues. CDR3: CAASKGVGSTGELFF. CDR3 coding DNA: TGTGCCGCATCAAAGGGCGTGGGTAGCACCGGGGAGCTGTTTTTT.

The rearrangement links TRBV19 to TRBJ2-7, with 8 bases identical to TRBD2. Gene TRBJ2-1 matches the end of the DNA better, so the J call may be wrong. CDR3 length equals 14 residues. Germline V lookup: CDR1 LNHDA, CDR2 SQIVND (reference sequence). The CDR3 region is CASRNGGTSNEQFF. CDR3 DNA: TGTGCCAGTAGGAATGGGGGGACTAGCAATGAGCAGTTCTTC.

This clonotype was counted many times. CDR3 bases: TGTGCCAGCAGCTTAGGTTTGTCGGTGAGAGAGACCCAGTACTTC. It codes for CASSLGLSVRETQYF. The chain carries TRBV7-2 and TRBJ2-5; D ambiguous. Per germline, CDR1 SGHTA and CDR2 FQGNSA. There are 15 residues in the CDR3. Trimming left V 1 base short and J 4 bases short, with 13 bases between.

The CDR3 sequence: CASSLREGSLNTEAFF. Written as DNA, the CDR3 is TGCGCCAGCAGCCTCCGGGAGGGGTCTCTCAACACTGAAGCTTTCTTT. V is TRBV5-1 and J is TRBJ1-1; TRBD1 is a possible D gene (5 bases). CDR3 length: 16 amino acids. Per germline, CDR1 SGHRS and CDR2 YFSETQ. V shed 4 bases and J shed 2 bases, with 18 bases lying between them.

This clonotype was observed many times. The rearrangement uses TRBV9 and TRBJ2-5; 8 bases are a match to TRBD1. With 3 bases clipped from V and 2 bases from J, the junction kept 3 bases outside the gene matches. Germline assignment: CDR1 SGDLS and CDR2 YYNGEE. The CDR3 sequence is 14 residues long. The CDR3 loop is CASSARQGQETQYF. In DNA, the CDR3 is TGTGCCAGCAGCGCTAGACAGGGGCAAGAGACCCAGTACTTC.

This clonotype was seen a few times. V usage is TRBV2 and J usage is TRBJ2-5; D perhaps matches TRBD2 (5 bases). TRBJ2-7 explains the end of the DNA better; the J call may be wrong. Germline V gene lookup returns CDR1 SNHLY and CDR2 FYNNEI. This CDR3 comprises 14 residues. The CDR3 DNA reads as TGTGCCAGCAGTTACCGCCGGGACTCCTACGAGCAGTACTTC. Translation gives CASSYRRDSYEQYF.

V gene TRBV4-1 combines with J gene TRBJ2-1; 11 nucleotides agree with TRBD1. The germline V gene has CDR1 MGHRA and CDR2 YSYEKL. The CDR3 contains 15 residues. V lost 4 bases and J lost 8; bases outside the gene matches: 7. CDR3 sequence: CASSPPGTGGHEQFF. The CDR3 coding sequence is TGCGCCAGCAGCCCCCCCGGGACAGGGGGACATGAGCAGTTCTTC.

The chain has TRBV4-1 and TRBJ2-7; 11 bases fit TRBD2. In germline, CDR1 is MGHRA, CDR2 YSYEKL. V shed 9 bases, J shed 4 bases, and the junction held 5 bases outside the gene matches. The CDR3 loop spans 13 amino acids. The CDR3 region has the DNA TGCGCCAGTTCCATAGCGGGAGGGTACGAGCAGTACTTC. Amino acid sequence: CASSIAGGYEQYF.

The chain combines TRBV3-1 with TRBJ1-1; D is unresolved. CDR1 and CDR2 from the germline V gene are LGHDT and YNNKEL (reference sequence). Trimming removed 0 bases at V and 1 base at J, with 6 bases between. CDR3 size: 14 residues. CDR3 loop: CASSQDSWNTEAFF. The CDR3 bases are TGTGCCAGCAGCCAAGATTCTTGGAACACTGAAGCTTTCTTT.

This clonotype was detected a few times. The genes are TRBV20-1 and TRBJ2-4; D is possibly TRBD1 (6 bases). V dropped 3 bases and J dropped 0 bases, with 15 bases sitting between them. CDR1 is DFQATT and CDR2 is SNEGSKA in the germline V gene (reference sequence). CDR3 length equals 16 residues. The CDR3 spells CSARGTREIAKNIQYF. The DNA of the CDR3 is TGCAGTGCTAGGGGGACAAGGGAGATAGCCAAAAACATTCAGTACTTC.

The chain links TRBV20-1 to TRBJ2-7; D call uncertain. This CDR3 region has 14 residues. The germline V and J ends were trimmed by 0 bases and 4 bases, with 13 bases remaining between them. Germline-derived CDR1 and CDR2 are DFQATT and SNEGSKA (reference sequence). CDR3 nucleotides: TGCAGTGCTAGAGATCCGTCCCGTACGTACGAGCAGTACTTC. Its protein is CSARDPSRTYEQYF.

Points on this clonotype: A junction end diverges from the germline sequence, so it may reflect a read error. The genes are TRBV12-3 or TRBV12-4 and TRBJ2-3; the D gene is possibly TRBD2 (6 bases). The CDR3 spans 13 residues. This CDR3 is CAGSLGLRDTQYF. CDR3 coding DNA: TGTGCCGGCAGTTTGGGACTCAGAGATACGCAGTATTTT.

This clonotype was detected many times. In DNA, the CDR3 is TGTGCCAGCAGTTACTCCGGGACTCTTAGGGATTACGAGCAGTACTTC. It is translated as CASSYSGTLRDYEQYF. V usage is TRBV6-2 or TRBV6-3 and J usage is TRBJ2-7; D may be TRBD2 (6 bases). Looked up from germline, CDR1 is MNHEY and CDR2 is SVGEGT. This CDR3 comprises 16 residues. Trimming removed 0 bases from V and 4 bases from J, with 16 bases in between.

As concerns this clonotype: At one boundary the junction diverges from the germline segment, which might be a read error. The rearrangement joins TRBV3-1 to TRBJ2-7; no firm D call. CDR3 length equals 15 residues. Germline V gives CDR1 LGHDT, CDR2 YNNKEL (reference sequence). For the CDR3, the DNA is TGTGCCAGCACCCAAACCTCGGGCGTTACCTACGAGCAGTACTTC. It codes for CASTQTSGVTYEQYF.

The CDR3 DNA reads TGCAGCGTTGAGGGACTAGCGGGGCCCACAGATACGCAGTATTTT. Translation: CSVEGLAGPTDTQYF. The rearrangement joins TRBV29-1 to TRBJ2-3; TRBD2 aligns across 13 bases. The trim removed 3 bases at V and 2 bases at J, leaving 2 bases unmatched. CDR1 and CDR2 from the germline V gene are SQVTM and ANQGSEA. The CDR3 spans 15 residues.

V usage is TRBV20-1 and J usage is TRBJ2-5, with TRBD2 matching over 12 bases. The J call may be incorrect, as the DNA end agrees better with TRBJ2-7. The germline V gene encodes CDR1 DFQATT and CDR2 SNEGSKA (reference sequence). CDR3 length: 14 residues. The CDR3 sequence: CSALGLAGNYEQYF. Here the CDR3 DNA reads TGCAGTGCTCTCGGACTAGCGGGAAATTACGAGCAGTACTTC.

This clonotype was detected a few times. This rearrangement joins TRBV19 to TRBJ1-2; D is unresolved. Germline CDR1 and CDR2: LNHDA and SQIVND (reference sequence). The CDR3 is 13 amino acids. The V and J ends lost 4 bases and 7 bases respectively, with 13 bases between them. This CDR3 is CASSTRSLIGYTF. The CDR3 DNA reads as TGTGCCAGTAGTACCCGCAGTCTGATTGGCTACACCTTC.

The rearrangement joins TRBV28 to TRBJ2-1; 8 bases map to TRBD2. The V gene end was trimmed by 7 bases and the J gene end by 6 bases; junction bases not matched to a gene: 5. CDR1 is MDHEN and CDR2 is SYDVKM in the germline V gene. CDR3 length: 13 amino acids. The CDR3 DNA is TGTGCCAGCACCGGGAGGGCCGGCAATGAGCAGTTCTTC. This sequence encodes CASTGRAGNEQFF. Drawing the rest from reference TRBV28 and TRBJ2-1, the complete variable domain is DVKVTQSSRYLVKRTGEKVFLECVQDMDHENMFWYRQDPGLGLRLIYFSYDVKMKEKGDIPEGYSVSREKKERFSLILESASTNQTSMYLCASTGRAGNEQFFGPGTRLTVL.

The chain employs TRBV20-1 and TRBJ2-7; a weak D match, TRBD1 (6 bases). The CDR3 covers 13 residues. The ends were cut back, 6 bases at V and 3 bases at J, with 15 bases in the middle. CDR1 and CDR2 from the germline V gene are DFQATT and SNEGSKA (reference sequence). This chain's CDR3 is CSAFTGFDYEQYF. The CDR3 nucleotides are TGCAGTGCCTTTACAGGGTTTGACTACGAGCAGTACTTC.

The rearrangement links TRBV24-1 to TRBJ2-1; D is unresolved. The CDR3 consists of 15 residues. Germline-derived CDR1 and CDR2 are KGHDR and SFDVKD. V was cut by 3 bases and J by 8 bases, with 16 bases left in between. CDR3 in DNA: TGTGCCACCAGTGATCCCACGGTCTTAGGCGATGAGCAGTTCTTC. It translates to CATSDPTVLGDEQFF.

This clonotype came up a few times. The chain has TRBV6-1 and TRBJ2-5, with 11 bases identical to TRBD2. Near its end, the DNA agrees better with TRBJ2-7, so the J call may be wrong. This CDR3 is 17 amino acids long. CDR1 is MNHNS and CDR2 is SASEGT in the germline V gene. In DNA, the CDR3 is TGTGCCAGCAGTGGACTAGCGGGAACGCCTCTTGCCTACGAGCAGTACTTC. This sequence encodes CASSGLAGTPLAYEQYF.